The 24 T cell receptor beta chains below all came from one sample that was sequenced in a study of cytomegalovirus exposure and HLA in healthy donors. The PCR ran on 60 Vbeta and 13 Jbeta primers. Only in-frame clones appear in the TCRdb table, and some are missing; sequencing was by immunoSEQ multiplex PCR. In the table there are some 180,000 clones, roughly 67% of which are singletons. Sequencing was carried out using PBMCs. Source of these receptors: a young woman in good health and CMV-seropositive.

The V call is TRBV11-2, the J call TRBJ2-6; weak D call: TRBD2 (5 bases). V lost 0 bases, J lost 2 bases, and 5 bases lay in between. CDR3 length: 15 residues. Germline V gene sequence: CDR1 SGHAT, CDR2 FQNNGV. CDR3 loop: CASSLDGAGANVLTF. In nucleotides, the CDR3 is TGTGCCAGCAGCTTAGACGGGGCTGGGGCCAACGTCCTGACTTTC.

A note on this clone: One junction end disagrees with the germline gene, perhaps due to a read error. CDR3 DNA: TGTGCCAGCAACTTGATCGGTATTAGCGCTAACTATGGCTACACCTTC. Its protein is CASNLIGISANYGYTF. This chain connects TRBV5-4 to TRBJ1-2; D remains unclear. The CDR3 runs 16 residues. Germline V lookup: CDR1 SGHNT, CDR2 YYREEE (reference sequence).

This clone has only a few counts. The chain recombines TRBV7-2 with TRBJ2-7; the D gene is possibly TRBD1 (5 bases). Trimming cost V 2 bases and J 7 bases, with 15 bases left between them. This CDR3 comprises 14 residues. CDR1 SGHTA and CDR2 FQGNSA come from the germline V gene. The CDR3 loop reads CASSLSRPQGEQYF. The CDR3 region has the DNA TGTGCCAGCAGCTTATCCCGCCCCCAGGGAGAGCAGTACTTC.

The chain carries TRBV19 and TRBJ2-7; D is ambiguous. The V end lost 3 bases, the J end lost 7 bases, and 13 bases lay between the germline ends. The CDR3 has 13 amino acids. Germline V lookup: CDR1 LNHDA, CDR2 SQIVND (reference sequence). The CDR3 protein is CASSIIWSSEQYF. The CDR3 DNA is TGTGCCAGTAGTATTATCTGGTCCAGTGAGCAGTACTTC.

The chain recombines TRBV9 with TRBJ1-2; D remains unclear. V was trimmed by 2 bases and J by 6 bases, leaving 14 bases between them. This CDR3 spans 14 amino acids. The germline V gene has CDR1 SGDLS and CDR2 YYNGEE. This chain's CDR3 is CASSVSDYADGYTF. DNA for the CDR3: TGTGCCAGCAGCGTTTCAGATTATGCAGATGGCTACACCTTC.

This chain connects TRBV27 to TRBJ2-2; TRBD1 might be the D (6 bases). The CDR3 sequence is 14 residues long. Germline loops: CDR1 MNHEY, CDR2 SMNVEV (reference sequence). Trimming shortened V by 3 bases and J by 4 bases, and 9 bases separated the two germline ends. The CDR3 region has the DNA TGTGCCAGCAGTTTCTTCAGGGGCACCGGGGAGCTGTTTTTT. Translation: CASSFFRGTGELFF.

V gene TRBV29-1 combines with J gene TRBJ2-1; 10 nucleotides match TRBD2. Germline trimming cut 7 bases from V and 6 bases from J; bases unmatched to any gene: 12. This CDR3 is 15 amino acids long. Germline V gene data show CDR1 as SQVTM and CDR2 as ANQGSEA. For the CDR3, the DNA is TGCAGCGCTGTCAGCGGGGGGGCCAGGGTCAATGAGCAGTTCTTC. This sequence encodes CSAVSGGARVNEQFF.

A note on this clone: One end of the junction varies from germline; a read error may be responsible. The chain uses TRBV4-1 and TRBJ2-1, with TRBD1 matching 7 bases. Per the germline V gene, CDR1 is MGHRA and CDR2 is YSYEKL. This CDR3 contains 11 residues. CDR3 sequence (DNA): TGCGCCAGCAGTCAAGGGACAGACTCGTTCTTC. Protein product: CASSQGTDSFF.

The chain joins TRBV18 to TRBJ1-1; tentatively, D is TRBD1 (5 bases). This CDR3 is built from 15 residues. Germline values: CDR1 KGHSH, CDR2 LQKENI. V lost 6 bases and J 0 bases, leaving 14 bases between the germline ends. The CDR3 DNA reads TGTGCCAGCTCGGGCGGGGGTAATATGAACACTGAAGCTTTCTTT. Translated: CASSGGGNMNTEAFF.

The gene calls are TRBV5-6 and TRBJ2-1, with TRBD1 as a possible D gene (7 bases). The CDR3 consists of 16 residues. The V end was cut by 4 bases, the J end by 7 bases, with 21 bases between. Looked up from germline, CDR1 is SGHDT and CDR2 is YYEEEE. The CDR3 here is CASSRRGLTPGNEQFF. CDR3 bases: TGTGCCAGCAGCCGGAGGGGGCTTACCCCGGGGAATGAGCAGTTCTTC.

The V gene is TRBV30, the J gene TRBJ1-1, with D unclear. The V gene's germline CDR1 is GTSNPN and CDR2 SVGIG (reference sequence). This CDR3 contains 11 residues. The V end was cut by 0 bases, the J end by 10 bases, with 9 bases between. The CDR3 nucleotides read TGTGCCTGGAGTGTACTCGGAGTAGCTTTCTTT. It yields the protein CAWSVLGVAFF.

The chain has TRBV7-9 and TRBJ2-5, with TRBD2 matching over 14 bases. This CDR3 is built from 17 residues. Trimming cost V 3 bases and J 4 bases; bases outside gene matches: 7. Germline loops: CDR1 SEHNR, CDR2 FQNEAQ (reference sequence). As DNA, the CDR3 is TGTGCCAGCAGCTTGGGCCGAGGACTAGCGGGGGGAGAGACCCAGTACTTC. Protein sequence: CASSLGRGLAGGETQYF. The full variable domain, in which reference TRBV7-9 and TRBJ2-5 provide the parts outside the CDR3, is DTGVSQNPRHKITKRGQNVTFRCDPISEHNRLYWYRQTLGQGPEFLTYFQNEAQLEKSRLLSDRFSAERPKGSFSTLEIQRTEQGDSAMYLCASSLGRGLAGGETQYFGPGTRLLVL.

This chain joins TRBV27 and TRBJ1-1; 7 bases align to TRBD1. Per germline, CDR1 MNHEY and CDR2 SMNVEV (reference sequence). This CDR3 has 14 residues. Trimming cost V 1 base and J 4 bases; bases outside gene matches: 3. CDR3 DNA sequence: TGTGCCAGCAGTTTATATGACAGGGCCACTGAAGCTTTCTTT. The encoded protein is CASSLYDRATEAFF.

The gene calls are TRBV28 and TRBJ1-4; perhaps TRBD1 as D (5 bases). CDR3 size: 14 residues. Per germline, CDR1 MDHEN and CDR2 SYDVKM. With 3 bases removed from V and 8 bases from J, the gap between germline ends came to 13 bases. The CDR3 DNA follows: TGTGCCAGCAGTTTTCAGGGAATAGGGGAAAAACTGTTTTTT. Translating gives CASSFQGIGEKLFF.

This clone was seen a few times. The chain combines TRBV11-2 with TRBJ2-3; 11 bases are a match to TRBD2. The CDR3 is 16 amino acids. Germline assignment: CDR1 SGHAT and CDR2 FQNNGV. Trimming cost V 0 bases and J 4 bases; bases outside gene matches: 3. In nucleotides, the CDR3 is TGTGCCAGCAGCTTAGACCTAGCGGGGGGATCAGATACGCAGTATTTT. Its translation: CASSLDLAGGSDTQYF. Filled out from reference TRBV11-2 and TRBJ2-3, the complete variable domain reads EAGVAQSPRYKIIEKRQSVAFWCNPISGHATLYWYQQILGQGPKLLIQFQNNGVVDDSQLPKDRFSAERLKGVDSTLKIQPAKLEDSAVYLCASSLDLAGGSDTQYFGPGTRLTVL.

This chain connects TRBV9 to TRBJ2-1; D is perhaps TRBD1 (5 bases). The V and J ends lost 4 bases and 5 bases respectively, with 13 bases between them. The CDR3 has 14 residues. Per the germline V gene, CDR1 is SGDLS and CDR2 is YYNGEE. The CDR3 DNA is TGTGCCAGCAGCCCGCCGACAGCAGACAATGAGCAGTTCTTC. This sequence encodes CASSPPTADNEQFF.

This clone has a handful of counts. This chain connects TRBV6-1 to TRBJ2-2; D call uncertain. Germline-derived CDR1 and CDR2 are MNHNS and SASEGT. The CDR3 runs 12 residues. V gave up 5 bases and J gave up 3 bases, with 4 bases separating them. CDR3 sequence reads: CASSSYTGELFF. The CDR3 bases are TGTGCCAGCAGTTCCTACACCGGGGAGCTGTTTTTT.

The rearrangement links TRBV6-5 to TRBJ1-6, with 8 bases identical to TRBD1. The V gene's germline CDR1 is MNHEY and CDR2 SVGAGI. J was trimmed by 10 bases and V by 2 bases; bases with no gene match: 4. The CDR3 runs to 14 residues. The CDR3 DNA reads TGTGCCAGCAGTTACCGGGACAGGCCCTCACCCCTCCACTTT. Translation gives CASSYRDRPSPLHF.

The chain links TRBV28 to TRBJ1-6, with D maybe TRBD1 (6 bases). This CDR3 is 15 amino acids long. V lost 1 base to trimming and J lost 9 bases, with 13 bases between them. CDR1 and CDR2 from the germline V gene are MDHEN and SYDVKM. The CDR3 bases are TGTGCCAGCAGTTTATCGCAGGGGTACTCTTCACCCCTCCACTTT. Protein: CASSLSQGYSSPLHF.

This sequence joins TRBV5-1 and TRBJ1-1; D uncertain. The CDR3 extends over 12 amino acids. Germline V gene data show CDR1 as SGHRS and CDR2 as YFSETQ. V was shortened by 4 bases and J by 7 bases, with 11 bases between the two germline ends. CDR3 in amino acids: CASSANAGEAFF. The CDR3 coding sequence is TGCGCCAGCAGCGCGAATGCAGGTGAAGCTTTCTTT. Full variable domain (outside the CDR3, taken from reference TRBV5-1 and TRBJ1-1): KAGVTQTPRYLIKTRGQQVTLSCSPISGHRSVSWYQQTPGQGLQFLFEYFSETQRNKGNFPGRFSGRQFSNSRSEMNVSTLELGDSALYLCASSANAGEAFFGQGTRLTVV.

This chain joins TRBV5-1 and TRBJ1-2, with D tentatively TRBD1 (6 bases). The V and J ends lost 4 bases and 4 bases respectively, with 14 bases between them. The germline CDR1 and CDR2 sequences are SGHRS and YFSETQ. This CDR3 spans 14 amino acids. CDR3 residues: CASSAEGGVYGYTF. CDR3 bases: TGCGCCAGCAGCGCGGAGGGGGGGGTCTATGGCTACACCTTC.

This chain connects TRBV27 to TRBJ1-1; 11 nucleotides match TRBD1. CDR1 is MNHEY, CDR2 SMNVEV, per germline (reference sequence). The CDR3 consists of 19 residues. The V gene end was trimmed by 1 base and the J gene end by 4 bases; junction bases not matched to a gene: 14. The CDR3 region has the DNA TGTGCCAGCAGTTTATTCCCCACCCGGACAGGGGGCTCGGGCACTGAAGCTTTCTTT. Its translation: CASSLFPTRTGGSGTEAFF.

CDR3 sequence reads: CATSGRDRDFEETQYF. The CDR3 DNA is TGTGCCACCAGCGGCAGAGACCGGGACTTTGAAGAGACCCAGTACTTC. This chain links TRBV15 with TRBJ2-5; possibly TRBD2 for D (6 bases). The CDR3 consists of 16 residues. From germline, CDR1 is LNHNV and CDR2 YYDKDF (reference sequence). V lost 5 bases to trimming and J lost 3 bases, with 19 bases between them.

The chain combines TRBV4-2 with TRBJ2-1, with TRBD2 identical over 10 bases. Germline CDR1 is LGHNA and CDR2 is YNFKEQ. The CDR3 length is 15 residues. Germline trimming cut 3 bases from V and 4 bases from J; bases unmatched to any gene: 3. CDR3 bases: TGTGCCAGCAGCCAGCAAGCGGGGGGGTACAATGAGCAGTTCTTC. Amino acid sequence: CASSQQAGGYNEQFF.